Described below is a single TCR beta chain sequence and its context. The target antigen is unknown. This sample stems from a study of CD8+CD57+ T cells in acquired aplastic anemia. Study-level background: When averaged, DNA from sorted CD4+ and CD8+ cells came to approximately 3 ug. Whole-study findings and limits: Researchers report that approximately 28 CD8+ CDR3 sequences appeared in both patients and controls. Patients and controls had CD8+ Simpson's diversity values that were not significantly distinct.

The CDR3 contains 16 residues. With 5 bases removed from V and 0 bases from J, the gap between germline ends came to 14 bases. The V gene's germline CDR1 is SGHTA and CDR2 FQGNSA. The study profiled TCR beta VDJ and CDR3 using genomic DNA as template. From the reads, TCRdb called clonotypes with MiXCR, one entry per CDR3 protein. This sample carries 300,000 or so distinct CDR3 sequences, approximately 57% of them seen once, and the ten largest clones take 7% to 9%. This rearrangement joins TRBV7-2 to TRBJ1-3; TRBD1 might be the D (5 bases). Sequencing was performed on sorted CD4+, CD8+, or CD8+CD57+ T cells (not recorded which) from PBMCs. The TCR originated in a human donor with severe aplastic anemia or a healthy control (not recorded which). The CDR3 protein is CASSKMGVFSGNTIYF. The CDR3 DNA reads TGTGCCAGCAGCAAGATGGGGGTATTCTCTGGAAACACCATATATTTT.